This T cell receptor beta chain was captured in a study of vaccination and CD4 T cells after COVID-19. The germline V and J ends were trimmed by 0 bases and 7 bases, with 24 bases remaining between them. CDR3 length equals 18 residues. Per germline, CDR1 DFQATT and CDR2 SNEGSKA (reference sequence). Sequencing of DNA taken from cultured CD4+ T cells relied on the Oncomine TCR Beta short-read assay. TCRdb processed the PCR reads anew with MiXCR; each CDR3 protein has one entry. Here the sample spans about 17,000 distinct CDR3 sequences, approximately 59% being singletons. Treatment described: approximately 9-day PBMC culture with coronavirus spike peptide pools or control peptides (ViraFEST assay). Following a culture period (around eleven days), negative selection was used to isolate CD4+ T cells. Note on this clonotype: Its target is unknown.

The specimen was CD4+ T cells from blood, cultured in vitro, collected after SARS-CoV-2 vaccination. The receptor's source is a human donor who had recovered from COVID-19. This sequence joins TRBV20-1 and TRBJ2-2, with D tentatively TRBD1 (6 bases). CDR3 region: CSARDQRYGRTAGGELFF. The CDR3 nucleotides read TGCAGTGCTAGAGATCAGCGATATGGTAGGACAGCCGGCGGGGAGCTGTTTTTT.